These T cell receptor beta chains were read from a single sample in a study of cytomegalovirus exposure and HLA in healthy donors. The protocol was immunoSEQ multiplex PCR, while the TCRdb copy is restricted to in-frame clones and leaves out a portion. The sample lists 200,000 or so clones, about nine tenths seen once, with 1% to 1.5% in the top ten. Sequencing was done on a sample of PBMCs. These TCRs come from a man younger than 45 in good health and CMV-seronegative. CDR3s include the opening cysteine and the closing phenylalanine or tryptophan. The order of the fields is J gene, clone size, V gene, CDR3 length, CDR3 protein. Size tells how often a clone was seen (once, few, many) or the class of an expanded clone, and some rows leave it out.

TRBJ2-7,NA,TRBV28,16,CANSPGAGVDRWEQYF
TRBJ1-2,NA,TRBV6-4,13,CASSDSRGGGYTF
TRBJ1-1,NA,TRBV5-1,15,CASRGATGWNTEAFF
TRBJ1-1,NA,TRBV28,15,CASTSLPSTGPEAFF
TRBJ2-1,NA,TRBV2,16,CASREDREPGHNEQFF
TRBJ1-3,NA,TRBV7-2,15,CASSTLTGAGNTIYF
TRBJ2-7,NA,TRBV7-9,15,CASSYITGTNYEQYF
TRBJ2-3,NA,TRBV28,14,CASRQGTGADTQYF
TRBJ2-7,NA,TRBV28,17,CASSPILAGGFGYEQYF
TRBJ2-1,NA,TRBV10-3,15,CAITGGGQGNNEQFF
TRBJ2-1,NA,TRBV6-4,19,CASSYDPTIAGGPGNEQFF
TRBJ1-5,NA,TRBV2,16,CASSEEDSVNNQPQHF
TRBJ2-5,NA,TRBV29-1,13,CSVEAGPGETQYF
TRBJ1-3,NA,TRBV28,17,CASSLRHGLGSGNTIYF
TRBJ2-7,few,TRBV7-2,16,CASSSFPRGASYEQYF
TRBJ1-3,NA,TRBV6-1,16,CASSVRQGATGNTIYF
TRBJ1-4,few,TRBV2,17,CASSERSVRAKNEKLFF
TRBJ1-1,NA,TRBV7-6,12,CASSPTGAVAFF
TRBJ2-1,NA,TRBV6-6,15,CASRTTGTARNEQFF
TRBJ2-2,NA,TRBV18,15,CASSPRGTVPGELFF
TRBJ2-1,NA,TRBV7-9,16,CASSLERGGSYNEQFF
TRBJ1-2,NA,TRBV28,16,CASSFPPGEDLYGYTF
TRBJ1-1,NA,TRBV27,14,CASSSPSGTGKAFF
TRBJ2-5,NA,TRBV7-2,16,CASSTTGGTGGETQYF
TRBJ2-3,NA,TRBV5-5,20,CASSFKTSGRWIGVTDTQYF
TRBJ2-2,NA,TRBV2,16,CASSELGTGNTGELFF
TRBJ2-7,NA,TRBV6-1,15,CASSEARVHSYEQYF
NA,NA,TRBV5-5,12,CASSLAGSEQYF
TRBJ1-3,NA,TRBV9,17,CASSPRRTGSNGNTIYF
TRBJ2-7,NA,TRBV6-1,14,CASSKNRGHYEQYF
TRBJ2-7,NA,TRBV4-1,15,CASSPLGTGDYEQYF
TRBJ1-2,NA,TRBV27,14,CASSLGRWGYGYTF
TRBJ1-2,NA,TRBV7-9,15,CASSGHADTNYGYTF
TRBJ2-4,NA,TRBV19,15,CASSRTSFQGNIQYF
TRBJ2-5,NA,TRBV6-5,15,CASSYSRTSQETQYF
NA,NA,TRBV5-1,13,CASVGGRNYEQYF
TRBJ2-2,NA,TRBV5-4,18,CASSSPGTGTENTGELFF
TRBJ1-3,NA,TRBV11-2,17,CASSLKFRDFSGNTIYF
TRBJ2-3,once,TRBV5-6,16,CASSLPGGSGTDTQYF
TRBJ2-2,NA,TRBV29-1,14,CSGSRLAGSGELFF
TRBJ1-5,NA,TRBV28,16,CASSSGLTGLNQPQHF
TRBJ2-3,NA,TRBV7-9,17,CASSLGTGQGAEDTQYF
TRBJ1-1,NA,TRBV21-1,11,CAPVQTGRAFF